The T cell receptor (beta chain) under discussion was sequenced for a study of control samples from healthy donors and cancer patients. A few counts support this clone. Profiling relied on immunoSEQ multiplex PCR, and the TCRdb table lists in-frame clones only, not all of them. The sample shows about 160,000 clones, 85% to 95% of them seen only once. Germline CDR1 SNHLY, CDR2 FYNNEI. The junction had 4 bases not matched to a gene; V was cut back by 3 bases and J by 4 bases. The CDR3 consists of 15 residues. The chain has TRBV2 and TRBJ1-1; TRBD1 matches at 11 bases. The sequencing input was blood. The clonotype originates from a woman aged 55-70 years in good health. CDR3 sequence reads: CASSETGTGGTEAFF. The CDR3 nucleotides read TGTGCCAGCAGTGAGACCGGGACAGGGGGCACTGAAGCTTTCTTT.